One and the same sample provided the 27 T cell receptor beta chains below, sequenced in a study of blood T cell repertoires in COVID-19. Assay: immunoSEQ multiplex PCR; the TCRdb copy retains only in-frame clones and omits some. Among around 110,000 clones listed, approximately 84% were seen once. The specimen was peripheral blood. These receptors all come from a middle-aged man with acute or convalescent COVID-19.

This clone was detected only a few times. This chain's CDR3 is CASSLARSIAGELFF. As DNA, the CDR3 is TGTGCCAGCAGCTTAGCGAGGAGTATAGCCGGGGAGCTGTTTTTT. V is TRBV7-6 and J is TRBJ2-2; D not resolved. V was pared by 0 bases and J by 6 bases, with 11 bases between. CDR3 size: 15 residues. Germline V gives CDR1 SGHVS, CDR2 FNYEAQ.

This chain connects TRBV29-1 to TRBJ1-2, with TRBD1 as a possible D gene (6 bases). The length of the CDR3 is 12 residues. V lost 4 bases, J lost 2 bases, and 8 bases lay in between. Germline loops: CDR1 SQVTM, CDR2 ANQGSEA. This chain's CDR3 is CSVGTGNYGYTF. In nucleotides, the CDR3 is TGCAGCGTTGGAACAGGGAACTATGGCTACACCTTC. The full variable domain, in which reference TRBV29-1 and TRBJ1-2 provide the parts outside the CDR3, is SAVISQKPSRDICQRGTSLTIQCQVDSQVTMMFWYRQQPGQSLTLIATANQGSEATYESGFVIDKFPISRPNLTFSTLTVSNMSPEDSSIYLCSVGTGNYGYTFGSGTRLTVV.

The chain joins TRBV5-1 to TRBJ2-5; 8 bases are shared with TRBD1. The CDR3 totals 16 residues. CDR1 is SGHRS and CDR2 is YFSETQ in the germline V gene. Germline trimming cut 3 bases from V and 6 bases from J; bases unmatched to any gene: 13. CDR3 loop: CASSWGDRSRDKTQYF. CDR3 coding DNA: TGCGCCAGCAGCTGGGGGGACAGGTCGAGGGACAAGACCCAGTACTTC.

This clone showed up just once. This sequence joins TRBV5-5 and TRBJ1-3; no firm D call. Trimming took 4 bases from V and 4 from J, leaving 15 bases between them. Germline values: CDR1 SGHKS, CDR2 YYEKEE (reference sequence). This CDR3 comprises 15 residues. The CDR3 spells CASSPAARMGNTIYF. The CDR3 region has the DNA TGTGCCAGCAGCCCCGCGGCTAGGATGGGAAACACCATATATTTT.

The chain is built from TRBV3-1 (or the pseudogene TRBV3-2) and TRBJ1-4; maybe TRBD1 (6 bases). Germline loops: CDR1 LGHDT, CDR2 YNNKEL (reference sequence). V was pared by 0 bases and J by 10 bases, with 15 bases between. This CDR3 region has 15 residues. The CDR3 DNA sequence: TGTGCCAGCAGCCAAGATCCCAGGGGCATTGGAAAACTGTTTTTT. Its protein is CASSQDPRGIGKLFF.

Only a few counts were recorded for this clone. V gene TRBV11-2 combines with J gene TRBJ2-7, with D perhaps matching TRBD2 (6 bases). This CDR3 is built from 16 residues. Germline CDR1 is SGHAT and CDR2 is FQNNGV. Trimming cost V 2 bases and J 7 bases, with 21 bases left between them. The CDR3 DNA reads as TGTGCCAGCAGCTTAAGGCAGCTAGGAGGGCCTCTGGAGCAGTACTTC. Its protein product is CASSLRQLGGPLEQYF.

The genes are TRBV4-2 and TRBJ2-1; D remains ambiguous. CDR1 and CDR2 (germline): LGHNA, YNFKEQ. Trimming cost V 2 bases and J 2 bases, with 7 bases left between them. The CDR3 is 14 amino acids. The CDR3 DNA reads as TGTGCCAGCAGCCAAACTAAGGCCTACAATGAGCAGTTCTTC. Its translation: CASSQTKAYNEQFF.

The V call is TRBV7-6, the J call TRBJ2-2, with 12 bases that match TRBD2. The ends lost 3 bases at V and 0 bases at J; junction bases unmatched: 5. The CDR3 contains 18 residues. CDR1 is SGHVS and CDR2 is FNYEAQ in the germline V gene. CDR3 nucleotide sequence: TGTGCCAGCAGCTTCACTAGCGGGAGGTACACGAACACCGGGGAGCTGTTTTTT. Translated: CASSFTSGRYTNTGELFF.

This clone was seen just once. The chain combines TRBV11-2 with TRBJ2-1; TRBD2 might be the D (6 bases). CDR1 SGHAT and CDR2 FQNNGV come from the germline V gene. The CDR3 covers 16 residues. Trimming took 5 bases from V and 0 from J, leaving 14 bases between them. The CDR3 here is CASSTAGVSSYNEQFF. The CDR3 DNA follows: TGTGCCAGCAGCACAGCGGGTGTTAGCTCCTACAATGAGCAGTTCTTC. Using reference TRBV11-2 and TRBJ2-1 for the parts outside the CDR3, the full variable domain is EAGVAQSPRYKIIEKRQSVAFWCNPISGHATLYWYQQILGQGPKLLIQFQNNGVVDDSQLPKDRFSAERLKGVDSTLKIQPAKLEDSAVYLCASSTAGVSSYNEQFFGPGTRLTVL.

This clone has a count of ten or more. The chain carries TRBV2 and TRBJ1-4; the match to TRBD1 covers 9 bases. Per germline, CDR1 SNHLY and CDR2 FYNNEI. There are 14 residues in the CDR3. The junction had 2 bases not matched to a gene; V was cut back by 3 bases and J by 6 bases. DNA for the CDR3: TGTGCCAGCAGTGACCGGGACAGGGATGAAAAACTGTTTTTT. Its protein product is CASSDRDRDEKLFF.

Turning to this clone: The same CDR3 is also encoded by other DNA sequences in this sample. The chain is built from TRBV2 and TRBJ1-1; a weak D match, TRBD1 (5 bases). Germline CDR1 and CDR2: SNHLY and FYNNEI. V dropped 2 bases and J dropped 3 bases, with 7 bases sitting between them. This CDR3 has 13 amino acids. The CDR3 sequence: CASSEQGYTEAFF. The DNA for the CDR3 is TGTGCCAGCAGTGAACAGGGTTACACTGAAGCTTTCTTT.

The chain is built from TRBV18 and TRBJ2-7; 15 bases are shared with TRBD2. J gave up 9 bases and V 2 bases, and 5 bases lay outside the gene matches. The CDR3 has 15 amino acids. Germline assignment: CDR1 KGHSH and CDR2 LQKENI. CDR3 loop: CASSPRTSGGAGQYF. CDR3 bases: TGTGCCAGCTCACCAAGGACTAGCGGGGGGGCAGGGCAGTACTTC.

The count of this clone is one. This chain joins TRBV7-2 and TRBJ2-3; D is perhaps TRBD2 (7 bases). Per germline, CDR1 SGHTA and CDR2 FQGNSA. V shed 1 base and J shed 9 bases, with 17 bases lying between them. The CDR3 length is 15 residues. CDR3 residues: CASSLGGGRAPTQYF. CDR3 nucleotide sequence: TGTGCCAGCAGCTTAGGGGGGGGGCGGGCCCCCACGCAGTATTTT.

In this sample, this clone turned up once. The chain joins TRBV6-5 to TRBJ1-6; D gene unclear. The length of the CDR3 is 13 residues. Germline CDR1 MNHEY, CDR2 SVGAGI. V was shortened by 0 bases and J by 10 bases, with 7 bases between the two germline ends. CDR3 loop: CASSYSSKSPLHF. DNA for the CDR3: TGTGCCAGCAGTTACTCGAGTAAATCACCCCTCCACTTT.

The chain links TRBV18 to TRBJ2-3, with TRBD2 identical over 11 bases. V trimming: 1 base; J trimming: 4 bases; junction bases outside the gene matches: 10. Germline values: CDR1 KGHSH, CDR2 LQKENI. CDR3 length: 18 amino acids. The CDR3 region is CASSPRKLAGGMADTQYF. The DNA for the CDR3 is TGTGCCAGCTCACCACGAAAGCTAGCGGGGGGAATGGCAGATACGCAGTATTTT.

This clone was picked up one time. This chain links TRBV2 with TRBJ2-5; the D gene is possibly TRBD1 (6 bases). The CDR3 length is 14 residues. CDR1 SNHLY and CDR2 FYNNEI come from the germline V gene. Trimming left V 4 bases short and J 3 bases short, with 12 bases between. In DNA form, the CDR3 reads TGTGCCAGCAGTGTCCGGGACACTAAAGAGACCCAGTACTTC. This gives the protein CASSVRDTKETQYF.

The rearrangement uses TRBV5-1 and TRBJ2-2; TRBD2 might be the D (5 bases). The V end lost 2 bases, the J end lost 1 base, and 9 bases lay between the germline ends. Germline CDR1 and CDR2: SGHRS and YFSETQ. The length of the CDR3 is 15 residues. The CDR3 here is CASSLMDWNTGELFF. The CDR3 DNA reads TGCGCCAGCAGCTTAATGGACTGGAACACCGGGGAGCTGTTTTTT.

The rearrangement links TRBV13 to TRBJ1-2, with no clear D. This CDR3 has 14 amino acids. The V end lost 0 bases, the J end lost 4 bases, and 9 bases lay between the germline ends. Germline V gene data show CDR1 as PRHDT and CDR2 as FYEKMQ (reference sequence). CDR3 in DNA: TGTGCCAGCAGCTTAGGAGGAGCCCCCTATGGCTACACCTTC. It is translated as CASSLGGAPYGYTF.

The chain couples TRBV28 to TRBJ1-1, with a possible D match to TRBD1 (5 bases). CDR3 length equals 16 residues. The germline V gene encodes CDR1 MDHEN and CDR2 SYDVKM. Between the trimmed V and J ends, which lost 7 bases and 1 base, there was a span of 19 bases. The CDR3 reads CASTKGGFTGNTEAFF. For the CDR3, the DNA is TGTGCCAGCACCAAGGGTGGTTTTACAGGGAACACTGAAGCTTTCTTT.

The chain has TRBV4-1 and TRBJ1-1; 7 bases match TRBD1. The V segment lost 2 bases and the J segment 7 bases; nucleotides outside the gene matches: 19. Germline lookup yields CDR1 MGHRA and CDR2 YSYEKL. The CDR3 extends over 18 amino acids. CDR3 DNA sequence: TGCGCCAGCAGCCAACGACAGACAGGGTGGGGCCTCAAATTTGAAGCTTTCTTT. Protein sequence: CASSQRQTGWGLKFEAFF.

CDR3 sequence reads: CSVTGGRDGYTF. In DNA, the CDR3 is TGCAGCGTGACGGGGGGCCGTGATGGCTACACCTTC. The rearrangement uses TRBV29-1 and TRBJ1-2, with a tentative D call TRBD1 (6 bases). Germline lookup yields CDR1 SQVTM and CDR2 ANQGSEA. V gave up 6 bases and J gave up 6 bases, with 14 bases separating them. This CDR3 is 12 amino acids long.

This clone was picked up one time. The rearrangement links TRBV5-6 to TRBJ1-2, with TRBD1 matching over 10 bases. The CDR3 totals 13 residues. The V and J ends lost 3 bases and 13 bases, in that order; junction bases with no gene match: 9. Germline CDR1 SGHDT, CDR2 YYEEEE. Written as DNA, the CDR3 is TGTGCCAGCAGCTGGGCGGGACAGGGGTCATCCACCTTC. Translation gives CASSWAGQGSSTF. Complete variable domain (other parts from reference TRBV5-6 and TRBJ1-2): DAGVTQSPTHLIKTRGQQVTLRCSPKSGHDTVSWYQQALGQGPQFIFQYYEEEERQRGNFPDRFSGHQFPNYSSELNVNALLLGDSALYLCASSWAGQGSSTFGSGTRLTVV.

V gene TRBV11-2 combines with J gene TRBJ2-1; 7 bases agree with TRBD2. The CDR3 spans 16 residues. Germline CDR1 reads SGHAT; CDR2 reads FQNNGV. The junction had 10 bases not matched to a gene; V was cut back by 6 bases and J by 2 bases. The chain's CDR3 is CASSSRSGQTYNEQFF. Here the CDR3 DNA reads TGTGCCAGCAGTTCCCGTAGCGGGCAGACCTACAATGAGCAGTTCTTC.

The V and J genes are TRBV6-5 and TRBJ1-2; D possibly corresponds to TRBD1 (6 bases). The CDR3 runs to 13 residues. The V end was cut by 6 bases, the J end by 3 bases, with 11 bases between. CDR1 and CDR2 from the germline V gene are MNHEY and SVGAGI. For the CDR3, the DNA is TGTGCCAGCAGCGGACAGATGTACTATGGCTACACCTTC. This translates into CASSGQMYYGYTF.

As to this clone: Compared with germline, one end of the junction differs, possibly owing to a read error. The chain links TRBV7-7 to TRBJ2-7; TRBD2 is a possible D gene (6 bases). The CDR3 totals 14 residues. Germline V gene data show CDR1 as SSHAT and CDR2 as FNYEAQ (reference sequence). CDR3 coding DNA: TGTGCTAGCAGCTCCGGGACGGGACTTTACGAGCAGTACTTC. As protein: CASSSGTGLYEQYF.

The rearrangement joins TRBV11-1 to TRBJ2-3; TRBD1 aligns across 7 bases. Looked up from germline, CDR1 is SGHAT and CDR2 is FQDESV (reference sequence). The CDR3 covers 15 residues. The trim removed 5 bases at V and 2 bases at J, leaving 7 bases unmatched. The CDR3 sequence: CASSPRDSNTDTQYF. The CDR3, as DNA: TGTGCCAGCAGCCCCCGGGACAGCAACACAGATACGCAGTATTTT.

The chain couples TRBV29-1 to TRBJ2-1; TRBD2 agrees at 12 bases. Trimming took 7 bases from V and 8 from J; bases not matched to a gene: 6. Germline CDR1 SQVTM, CDR2 ANQGSEA. CDR3 size: 13 residues. The CDR3 here is CSALAGGPDEQFF. CDR3 in DNA: TGCAGCGCGCTAGCGGGGGGGCCCGATGAGCAGTTCTTC.